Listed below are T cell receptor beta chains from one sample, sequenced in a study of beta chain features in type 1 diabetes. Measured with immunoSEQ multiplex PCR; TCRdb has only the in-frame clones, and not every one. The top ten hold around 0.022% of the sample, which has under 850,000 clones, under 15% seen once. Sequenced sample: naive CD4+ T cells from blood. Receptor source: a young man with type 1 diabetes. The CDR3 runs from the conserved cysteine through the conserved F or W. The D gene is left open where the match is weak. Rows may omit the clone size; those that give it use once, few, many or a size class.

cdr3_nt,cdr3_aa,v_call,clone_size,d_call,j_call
TGTGCCAGCAGCCAAGATACCCAGCGGGGGTCAGATACGCAGTATTTT,CASSQDTQRGSDTQYF,TRBV4-2,NA,TRBD2,TRBJ2-3
TGTGCCAGCAGTTTACCCCCTGGGGAGGACTATAATTCACCCCTCCACTTT,CASSLPPGEDYNSPLHF,TRBV28,NA,NA,TRBJ1-6
TGTGCCAGCAGCTTAGGCGCCTGGGATACCGGGGAGCTGTTTTTT,CASSLGAWDTGELFF,TRBV11-2,NA,NA,TRBJ2-2
TGCGCCAGCAGCGCTGTGACCTCGGGGAGGTATGGCTACACCTTC,CASSAVTSGRYGYTF,TRBV5-1,NA,NA,TRBJ1-2
TGTGCCAGCTCGGAGGGCCTGAAAACGACTTTCTTT,CASSEGLKTTFF,TRBV18,few,NA,TRBJ1-1
TGTGCCTGGAGCCGGGGGGGTTACGAGCAGTACTTC,CAWSRGGYEQYF,TRBV30,few,TRBD2,TRBJ2-7
TGTGCCAGCAGCTTAGCCCGGGGGGGTACTGTAGGGTACACTGAAGCTTTCTTT,CASSLARGGTVGYTEAFF,TRBV7-9,NA,NA,TRBJ1-1
TGTGCCAGTAGTCGCGTGCAGGGGAACGAGCAGTACTTC,CASSRVQGNEQYF,TRBV19,few,NA,TRBJ2-7
TGTGCCAGCAGTGACCCAGCAGGGGTTCTGGGCACTGAAGCTTTCTTT,CASSDPAGVLGTEAFF,TRBV6-1,NA,NA,TRBJ1-1
TGTGCCAGCAGCGTAGGTGCGCGGGGGTCACCGGGAGAGACCCAGTACTTC,CASSVGARGSPGETQYF,TRBV9,NA,TRBD2,TRBJ2-5
TGTGCCAGCAGCTTAGCTGGACATCCGACCGGCTACACCTTC,CASSLAGHPTGYTF,TRBV7-9,few,NA,TRBJ1-2
TGCAGCGTTGAACAATGGGCCTTC,CSVEQWAF,TRBV29-1,few,NA,TRBJ1-2
TGTGCCAGCAGGGGAACAGGCTCCTACGAGCAGTACTTC,CASRGTGSYEQYF,TRBV7-2,few,NA,TRBJ2-7
TGTGCCAGCAGTGTGCCCGGGGCCTGGGGTGAGCAGTACTTC,CASSVPGAWGEQYF,TRBV25-1,NA,NA,TRBJ2-7
TGTGCCAGCAGCTCCCCAGGGGGCTTCAACTACAATGAGCAGTTCTTC,CASSSPGGFNYNEQFF,TRBV7-8,few,TRBD1,TRBJ2-1
TGTGCCATCAGTGAGTCAACCCGAGCGCCCGGCTATGGCTACACCTTC,CAISESTRAPGYGYTF,TRBV10-3,few,NA,TRBJ1-2
TGTGCCAGCAGCGTAGCTGGCGAGAACGGTCAGCCCCAGCATTTT,CASSVAGENGQPQHF,TRBV9,NA,NA,TRBJ1-5
TGCAGCGTGATGCGGGACAGCGACAACTATGGCTACACCTTC,CSVMRDSDNYGYTF,TRBV29-1,NA,TRBD1,TRBJ1-2
TGTGCCAGCAGTAACAGGGGACTCGACACTGAAGCTTTCTTT,CASSNRGLDTEAFF,TRBV2,few,TRBD1,TRBJ1-1
TGTGCCAGTAGTATTCAGCCCCGCCCGAACACCGGGGAGCTGTTTTTT,CASSIQPRPNTGELFF,TRBV19,NA,NA,TRBJ2-2
TGTGCCAGCAGCTCGGATACAGGGGGTCATGGCTACACCTTC,CASSSDTGGHGYTF,TRBV7-2,few,TRBD1,TRBJ1-2
TGCAGCGTCGGAACGACATCAACTAATGAAAAACTGTTTTTT,CSVGTTSTNEKLFF,TRBV29-1,few,NA,TRBJ1-4
TGTGCCAGCAGCTTGGGCGGGACAGGGTCTGCCTACGAGCAGTACTTC,CASSLGGTGSAYEQYF,TRBV5-4,NA,TRBD1,TRBJ2-7
TGTGCCAGCAGTGGACAGGCGATCTATGGCTACACCTTC,CASSGQAIYGYTF,TRBV11-3,NA,TRBD1,TRBJ1-2
TGTGCCAGCAGCTACGGACAGAATCAGCCCCAGCATTTT,CASSYGQNQPQHF,TRBV28,NA,NA,TRBJ1-5
TGTGCCACCAGCAGAGATTTGGCAGGGGGCATGAATCCTGAAGCTTTCTTT,CATSRDLAGGMNPEAFF,TRBV15,once,TRBD1,TRBJ1-1
TGTGCCAGCTCACCCAGCGATCAGCCCCAGCATTTT,CASSPSDQPQHF,TRBV18,NA,NA,TRBJ1-5
TGTGCCAGTAGTGTGGGGGACCAAGCTTTCTTT,CASSVGDQAFF,TRBV19,NA,NA,TRBJ1-1
TGCGCCAGCAGCTTGGTGACCCCTGGTGAAGATACGCAGTATTTT,CASSLVTPGEDTQYF,TRBV5-1,few,NA,TRBJ2-3
TGCGCCAGCAGCCGAGTAGGGGATGAATACGAGCAGTACTTC,CASSRVGDEYEQYF,TRBV4-1,NA,NA,TRBJ2-7
TGTGCCACTTCCGACAGTAACACCGGGGAGCTGTTTTTT,CATSDSNTGELFF,TRBV10-3,NA,NA,TRBJ2-2
TGTGCCAGCAGGCTAGCGGCCACAGATACGCAGTATTTT,CASRLAATDTQYF,TRBV7-9,few,TRBD2,TRBJ2-3
TGTGCCAGCGGCGAGCCGGGACTCCCTCATTCACCCCTCCACTTT,CASGEPGLPHSPLHF,TRBV9,NA,NA,TRBJ1-6
TGTGCCCCCGGCGGGGCTCTGGGTGGCTACACCTTC,CAPGGALGGYTF,TRBV2,NA,NA,TRBJ1-2
TGTGCCAGCAGCTCGGGTGTAGCCGGGTATGAGACCCAGTACTTC,CASSSGVAGYETQYF,TRBV13,NA,NA,TRBJ2-5
TGTGCCAGCAGCCAATCCGGCAGGGAGAGAACACTGTTCCAGTTCTTC,CASSQSGRERTLFQFF,TRBV14,few,NA,TRBJ2-1
TGTGCCTGGAGTCCGCAGGCTCAGCCCCAGCATTTT,CAWSPQAQPQHF,TRBV30,few,NA,TRBJ1-5
TGTGCCAGCAGCTGGAGGACAGGGGGAAACTATGGCTACACCTTC,CASSWRTGGNYGYTF,TRBV5-4,few,TRBD1,TRBJ1-2
TGTGCCAGCAGACCCAGACCCCTCGACTATGGCTACACCTTC,CASRPRPLDYGYTF,TRBV2,few,NA,TRBJ1-2
TGTGCCAGCAGCGTATCCGTCTACAATGAGCAGTTCTTC,CASSVSVYNEQFF,TRBV9,NA,NA,TRBJ2-1
TGTGCCAGCACCCACAGGGCACCTAATGAAAAACTGTTTTTT,CASTHRAPNEKLFF,TRBV28,few,NA,TRBJ1-4
TGTGCCAGTAGTAGTCTAGCGGGGGCCGAAGAGACCCAGTACTTC,CASSSLAGAEETQYF,TRBV19,NA,TRBD2,TRBJ2-5
TGTGCCATCACGAGACAGGGCGGGGGTAATTCACCCCTCCACTTT,CAITRQGGGNSPLHF,TRBV10-3,NA,TRBD1,TRBJ1-6
TGTGCCAGCAGACAGGGTATGAACACTGAAGCTTTCTTT,CASRQGMNTEAFF,TRBV6-1,few,NA,TRBJ1-1
TGTGCCAGCAGCTTACACGGGACGAACACCGGGGAGCTGTTTTTT,CASSLHGTNTGELFF,TRBV13,few,NA,TRBJ2-2
TGTGCCAGCAGCTTATATCCGGGACAGGGGGCGTACAATGAGCAGTTCTTC,CASSLYPGQGAYNEQFF,TRBV7-2,NA,TRBD1,TRBJ2-1